Shown below are 25 T cell receptor beta chains from a single sample sequenced in a study of early T cells in non-severe SARS-CoV-2 infection. TCRdb called the 5' RACE reads again in MiXCR, with one record for every CDR3 protein. The data contain fewer than 85,000 distinct CDR3 sequences, 9.5% to 15% of them singletons. The sequencing sample was made of whole blood. The origin of the receptors is an adult who was a healthcare worker with PCR-confirmed SARS-CoV-2 infection or an uninfected control (not recorded which).

This clonotype was found many times. The CDR3 DNA is TGCAGCGTTGACAGACAGGGCGAAAGCACTGAAGCTTTCTTT. It codes for CSVDRQGESTEAFF. The J gene is TRBJ1-1, the V gene TRBV29-1, with 7 bases identical to TRBD1. The CDR3 runs to 14 residues. Germline loops: CDR1 SQVTM, CDR2 ANQGSEA. Unmatched junction bases numbered 8, after V lost 3 bases and J lost 4 bases.

This clonotype was seen only a few times. The gene calls are TRBV14 and TRBJ2-1; D perhaps matches TRBD2 (6 bases). This CDR3 is built from 15 residues. CDR1 is SGHDN and CDR2 is FVKESK in the germline V gene. V was pared by 5 bases and J by 0 bases, with 11 bases between. The DNA for the CDR3 is TGTGCCAGCAGCAGGGACTCCGGCTCCTACAATGAGCAGTTCTTC. It codes for CASSRDSGSYNEQFF.

This clonotype was counted many times. The chain carries TRBV5-4 and TRBJ2-3; TRBD1 agrees at 11 bases. Germline V CDR1 and CDR2: SGHNT, YYREEE (reference sequence). The V and J ends lost 4 bases and 4 bases, in that order; junction bases with no gene match: 5. This CDR3 has 15 amino acids. The CDR3, as DNA: TGTGCCAGCAGCCCAGGACAGGGGGCGTCAGATACGCAGTATTTT. This sequence encodes CASSPGQGASDTQYF.

This clonotype was observed at least ten times. The chain combines TRBV7-9 with TRBJ2-5; D call uncertain. This CDR3 has 13 residues. Germline-derived CDR1 and CDR2 are SEHNR and FQNEAQ (reference sequence). Trimming removed 1 base at V and 1 base at J, with 4 bases between. The CDR3 DNA reads as TGTGCCAGCAGCTTAGGGATCCAAGAGACCCAGTACTTC. Its translation: CASSLGIQETQYF.

The genes are TRBV11-2 and TRBJ2-7; 7 nucleotides align to TRBD2. The germline V gene has CDR1 SGHAT and CDR2 FQNNGV. The CDR3 has 13 residues. V was pared by 4 bases and J by 4 bases, with 4 bases of the junction left unmatched. CDR3 DNA sequence: TGTGCCAGCAGCTGGACTAGTTCGTACGAGCAGTACTTC. Its translation is CASSWTSSYEQYF.

Comments on this clonotype: Possible read error: a much larger clone is one base away. The chain links TRBV7-3 to TRBJ2-1; TRBD2 matches 8 bases. The CDR3 length is 15 residues. Germline-derived CDR1 and CDR2 are SGHTA and FQGTGA. Here the CDR3 reads CTSSLTSGSYNEQFF. CDR3 DNA sequence: TGTACCAGCAGCTTAACTAGCGGCTCCTACAATGAGCAGTTCTTC.

This CDR3 reads CSAREPGVGNEQFF. The CDR3, as DNA: TGCAGTGCTAGAGAGCCGGGAGTGGGAAATGAGCAGTTCTTC. The chain recombines TRBV20-1 with TRBJ2-1; D is possibly TRBD2 (6 bases). V lost 0 bases and J 7 bases, leaving 13 bases between the germline ends. CDR1 DFQATT and CDR2 SNEGSKA come from the germline V gene (reference sequence). The CDR3 totals 14 residues.

This clonotype has only a few counts. CDR3 loop: CSVARTGGVADTQYF. CDR3 nucleotide sequence: TGCAGCGTTGCCCGGACTGGTGGTGTGGCAGATACGCAGTATTTT. The chain employs TRBV29-1 and TRBJ2-3; tentative D call: TRBD2 (5 bases). V was shortened by 4 bases and J by 4 bases, with 18 bases between the two germline ends. The germline V gene encodes CDR1 SQVTM and CDR2 ANQGSEA. The CDR3 is 15 amino acids.

At least ten counts were recorded for this clonotype. J is TRBJ1-1 and V is TRBV5-6; 10 nucleotides align to TRBD1. J lost 1 base, V lost 4 bases, and 10 bases had no gene match. The CDR3 runs 17 residues. Germline CDR1 and CDR2: SGHDT and YYEEEE. The CDR3, as DNA: TGTGCCAGCAGCCTAATTGGGACAGGGGATCGGAACACTGAAGCTTTCTTT. This translates into CASSLIGTGDRNTEAFF. Based on the CDR3 plus reference TRBV5-6 and TRBJ1-1, the full variable domain is DAGVTQSPTHLIKTRGQQVTLRCSPKSGHDTVSWYQQALGQGPQFIFQYYEEEERQRGNFPDRFSGHQFPNYSSELNVNALLLGDSALYLCASSLIGTGDRNTEAFFGQGTRLTVV.

The chain combines TRBV7-9 with TRBJ2-5; tentatively, D is TRBD1 or TRBD2 (5 bases each). The germline CDR1 and CDR2 sequences are SEHNR and FQNEAQ (reference sequence). The CDR3 consists of 15 residues. V lost 5 bases and J 0 bases, leaving 13 bases between the germline ends. The CDR3 here is CASSQLGDYQETQYF. The DNA for the CDR3 is TGTGCCAGCAGCCAGCTGGGGGATTACCAAGAGACCCAGTACTTC.

This clonotype was counted ten times or more. The chain carries TRBV30 and TRBJ1-1; weak D call: TRBD1 (5 bases). CDR1 and CDR2 (germline): GTSNPN, SVGIG (reference sequence). V lost 3 bases and J lost 4, with 9 bases in between. The CDR3 sequence is 12 residues long. CDR3 nucleotide sequence: TGTGCCTGGAGGGGGGGTGGCACTGAAGCTTTCTTT. Residues: CAWRGGGTEAFF.

This clonotype was picked up a small number of times. This chain connects TRBV18 to TRBJ2-1; D is perhaps TRBD1 (5 bases). CDR1 and CDR2 (germline): KGHSH, LQKENI. The CDR3 is 14 residues long. V lost 3 bases and J lost 1, with 7 bases in between. Written as DNA, the CDR3 is TGTGCCAGCTCACCGGACACGTCCTACAATGAGCAGTTCTTC. Its protein product is CASSPDTSYNEQFF. Supplemented by reference TRBV18 and TRBJ2-1, the full variable domain reads NAGVMQNPRHLVRRRGQEARLRCSPMKGHSHVYWYRQLPEEGLKFMVYLQKENIIDESGMPKERFSAEFPKEGPSILRIQQVVRGDSAAYFCASSPDTSYNEQFFGPGTRLTVL.

The chain joins TRBV29-1 to TRBJ2-1, with D hard to call. The germline V gene encodes CDR1 SQVTM and CDR2 ANQGSEA. Trimming left V 4 bases short and J 6 bases short, with 7 bases between. CDR3 length equals 11 residues. The CDR3 here is CSVVGFNEQFF. The CDR3 nucleotides read TGCAGCGTTGTGGGTTTCAATGAGCAGTTCTTC.

This clonotype has a handful of counts. J is TRBJ2-5 and V is TRBV19; 14 bases map to TRBD2. Germline V gene lookup returns CDR1 LNHDA and CDR2 SQIVND (reference sequence). Losses at the gene ends were 7 bases for V and 1 base for J; bases not matched to a gene: 2. The CDR3 covers 15 residues. The DNA for the CDR3 is TGTGCCAGTACCGGACTAGCGGGAGGCCAAGAGACCCAGTACTTC. As protein: CASTGLAGGQETQYF. Full variable domain (remainder filled in from reference TRBV19 and TRBJ2-5): DGGITQSPKYLFRKEGQNVTLSCEQNLNHDAMYWYRQDPGQGLRLIYYSQIVNDFQKGDIAEGYSVSREKKESFPLTVTSAQKNPTAFYLCASTGLAGGQETQYFGPGTRLLVL.

V is TRBV2 and J is TRBJ1-5; D is ambiguous. The CDR3 covers 15 residues. V dropped 2 bases and J dropped 0 bases, with 8 bases sitting between them. CDR1 SNHLY and CDR2 FYNNEI come from the germline V gene. The CDR3 here is CASSELTLSNQPQHF. CDR3 coding DNA: TGTGCCAGCAGTGAACTGACACTTAGCAATCAGCCCCAGCATTTT.

A few counts support this clonotype. The chain combines TRBV10-2 with TRBJ1-5, with a tentative D call TRBD1 (6 bases). This CDR3 comprises 14 residues. The germline gives CDR1 WSHSY, CDR2 SAAADI. With 2 bases removed from V and 6 bases from J, the gap between germline ends came to 11 bases. The CDR3 region is CASSENRGAQPQHF. The CDR3 nucleotides read TGCGCCAGCAGTGAGAATCGGGGGGCTCAGCCCCAGCATTTT.

At least ten counts were recorded for this clonotype. The V and J genes are TRBV29-1 and TRBJ2-5; tentatively, D is TRBD1 (5 bases). This CDR3 has 12 amino acids. CDR1 and CDR2 from the germline V gene are SQVTM and ANQGSEA. The V gene lost 8 bases and the J gene lost 5 bases, with 15 bases spanning the gap. The CDR3 nucleotides read TGCAGCAGCCAACAGGTTCAGGAGACCCAGTACTTC. It specifies CSSQQVQETQYF.

This clonotype has at least ten counts. V and J are TRBV29-1 and TRBJ2-3; D not resolved. Trimming took 1 base from V and 4 from J, leaving 6 bases between them. CDR3 size: 12 residues. Germline loops: CDR1 SQVTM, CDR2 ANQGSEA. CDR3 amino acids: CSVEAEADTQYF. The CDR3 DNA sequence: TGCAGCGTTGAAGCTGAGGCAGATACGCAGTATTTT.

J is TRBJ2-5 and V is TRBV28, with D maybe TRBD1 (5 bases). This CDR3 has 14 amino acids. The ends were cut back, 3 bases at V and 0 bases at J, with 8 bases in the middle. The germline V gene encodes CDR1 MDHEN and CDR2 SYDVKM. The CDR3 DNA reads TGTGCCAGCAGTTTTCTACAGGACCAAGAGACCCAGTACTTC. Translating it yields CASSFLQDQETQYF.

CDR3 amino acids: CASSPRQGSTYGYTF. The CDR3 DNA sequence: TGTGCCAGCAGCCCTCGACAGGGGTCGACATATGGCTACACCTTC. The chain recombines TRBV7-8 with TRBJ1-2, with TRBD1 matching 8 bases. CDR3 length equals 15 residues. CDR1 and CDR2 (germline): SGHVS, FQNEAQ. V was clipped by 5 bases and J by 5 bases; unmatched bases: 10. Complete variable domain (other parts from reference TRBV7-8 and TRBJ1-2): GAGVSQSPRYKVAKRGQDVALRCDPISGHVSLFWYQQALGQGPEFLTYFQNEAQLDKSGLPSDRFFAERPEGSVSTLKIQRTQQEDSAVYLCASSPRQGSTYGYTFGSGTRLTVV.

This sequence joins TRBV4-1 and TRBJ2-7, with 10 nucleotides matching TRBD2. The V segment lost 4 bases and the J segment 4 bases; nucleotides outside the gene matches: 10. The germline gives CDR1 MGHRA, CDR2 YSYEKL. The CDR3 extends over 16 amino acids. CDR3 residues: CASSLLSSGRNYEQYF. The CDR3, as DNA: TGCGCCAGCAGCCTGTTATCTAGCGGGAGAAATTACGAGCAGTACTTC.

This clonotype was observed at least ten times. This chain uses TRBV3-1 with TRBJ1-2; possible D gene TRBD1, 5 bases. V shed 0 bases and J shed 4 bases, with 12 bases lying between them. Germline V gives CDR1 LGHDT, CDR2 YNNKEL (reference sequence). The CDR3 is made up of 15 amino acids. In DNA, the CDR3 is TGTGCCAGCAGCCAAGACGGGGCAGCTAGCTATGGCTACACCTTC. Translation gives CASSQDGAASYGYTF.

CDR3 nucleotides: TGTGCCTGGAGTTCGGGTAGGAACTTCTACGAGCAGTACTTC. It translates to CAWSSGRNFYEQYF. The gene calls are TRBV30 and TRBJ2-7; D unclear. Per germline, CDR1 GTSNPN and CDR2 SVGIG (reference sequence). Trimming took 2 bases from V and 3 from J, leaving 14 bases between them. This CDR3 comprises 14 residues.

The chain uses TRBV6-5 and TRBJ1-4, with D possibly being TRBD1 (5 bases). The germline V gene has CDR1 MNHEY and CDR2 SVGAGI. Trimming stripped 2 bases from V and 8 bases from J, with 12 bases between. CDR3 length: 14 amino acids. The chain's CDR3 is CASSYGGKGEKLFF. DNA for the CDR3: TGTGCCAGCAGTTACGGGGGGAAGGGGGAAAAACTGTTTTTT.

The V call is TRBV6-2 or TRBV6-3, the J call TRBJ2-1; D call uncertain. The CDR3 length is 13 residues. The germline V and J ends were trimmed by 6 bases and 0 bases, with 6 bases remaining between them. CDR1 is MNHEY, CDR2 SVGEGT, per germline. CDR3 sequence reads: CASSHPSYNEQFF. The CDR3 DNA reads TGTGCCAGCAGCCACCCCTCCTACAATGAGCAGTTCTTC.